This T cell receptor (beta chain) was recorded in a study of long-term antiretroviral therapy in people with HIV (dated by TCRdb to between 2021 and 2024). About the investigation overall: The earliest samples were collected about a decade before the 2015 WHO recommendation for immediate ART, when ART was typically delayed until CD4 counts fell. A retrospective serial study tested whether changes in peripheral blood TRB repertoire composition and diversity were associated with ART initiation and durable HIV suppression. The cohort contributed over 150 cryopreserved PBMC samples from around 30 adults with confirmed HIV infection, collected serially over a mean of around six years (range 1-12). Among the approximately 27 participants with HIV, fewer than twelve were female. No cross-contamination during QIAcube processing was shown when test extractions of a monoclonal T-cell line were performed alongside around 30 polyclonal samples. What the study reported, not specific to this receptor: The samples span the years 2004 to 2017, and the ART regimens used may be less effective than current regimens. Owing to limited PBMC availability, only the TCR beta chain was sequenced, without alpha chain pairing. At every time point, the repertoire was dominated by expanded TRB clones first identified before ART initiation, although this dominance fluctuated and, in many PLHIV, declined after ART. HIV repertoires had narrower CDR3 length ranges than controls, and the network structure suggested an antigen-experienced repertoire that shifted only slightly toward naive after ART. Inferences about post-ART repertoire changes are limited because no data were available on ART adherence, viral resistance or therapy changes. Starting ART was linked to a significant rise in TRB diversity, yet even with long-term ART the diversity remained significantly lower than in transplant donor controls. Unsorted PBMC were profiled instead of sorted CD4+ and CD8+ T cells because pre-ART samples had limited cell numbers.

Cut back by 0 bases and 0 bases, the V and J ends lie 10 bases apart. The CDR3 spans 15 residues, from the cysteine through the phenylalanine. Only the CDR3 region is kept as DNA, spanning 45 bases read in frame from base 1. CDR1 and CDR2 were assigned from the germline V gene as SGHRS and YFSETQ. The immunoSEQ hsTCRB v3.0 assay was used at survey level resolution to sequence the TRB variable region. The targeted TRB sequencing depth was about 40,000-50,000 T-cell genomes per sample. Pooled TRB libraries were sequenced on an Illumina MiSeq with a v3 150-cycle kit. On the authors' methods: Repertoire analysis ran in R within a reproducible Nextflow workflow covering QC, data transformation and analysis. LymphoSeq2, an R package for AIRR-Seq data exploration, was used to implement custom analyses. A handful of samples that produced fewer than 5000 total TRB sequences were removed, so 150 to 200 HIV repertoires were analyzed. Among the approximately 180 HIV repertoires that were kept, around 60 were collected before ART initiation and more than 120 were collected after ART initiation. Repertoires were downsampled to 5000 TRB nucleotide sequences, with summary statistics averaged over 100 downsampling iterations. TRB sequences were retained for analysis only if CDR3 regions of at least seven amino acids were present. Two measures captured diversity: a Shannon entropy-derived clonality score and the Gini coefficient. In repertoire networks, the top 5000 CDR3 amino acid sequences were linked whenever an edit distance of one separated two sequences. For TRB CDR3 amino acid sequences, GLIPH2 was used to predict antigen specificity groups and MHC restriction. To flag known CMV, EBV, HIV or tissue antigen associations, CDR3 amino acid sequences were matched against VDJdb and McPAS-TCR. Pre-ART, post-ART and control groups were compared with Wilcoxon signed-rank tests and Holm-Bonferroni correction. TCRdb retrieved this table from immuneACCESS and kept in-frame rearrangements only. Not all clones are present; in checked studies, unresolved V genes account for under half, and no reason is known for the remainder. V and J calls and clone size follow that table, whereas D and trimming were derived from the DNA. The sample table holds 37,000 or so clones, of which 80% were seen once. Clones ranked in the top ten supply around 5.5% of the sample.

This clone appeared a single time. Its antigen specificity is not known. No much larger clone exists at a distance of one base, and base qualities are not known. To be included, a participant needed at least one PBMC sample from before ART initiation plus at least two post-ART samples. Every participant with HIV received treatment in the United States of America. Before DNA extraction, cryopreserved samples of about 0.95-10 million PBMC were thawed and then washed. At the time of the earliest PBMC sample, participants with HIV were aged between about 23 and 54 years. Per participant, PBMC samples came from 1-4 timepoints prior to ART initiation and 2-8 timepoints following ART initiation, for a median of 7 samples. Serial HIV viral load, CD4+ T-cell count, ART history and demographic data were obtained for every participant. Genomic DNA was extracted from unsorted PBMC with a Qiagen kit on a QIAcube, with processing performed in batches of 12 samples.

This clonotype was sampled from a young man with HIV. Sequenced material: unsorted PBMCs, taken 3.4 years after starting antiretroviral therapy. The receptor chain draws on TRBV5-1 and TRBJ2-7; the D gene lacks a confident call. The CDR3 in this case is CASSLASGYSYEQYF. The nucleotides read TGCGCCAGCAGCTTGGCCTCGGGCTACTCCTACGAGCAGTACTTC.